This TCR beta chain is drawn from a study of blood T cell repertoires in COVID-19. Study in general: The samples span acute and convalescent COVID-19 from the United States, Italy and Spain.

CDR1 and CDR2 from the germline V gene are MNHNS and SASEGT. The CDR3 runs 15 residues. V shed 2 bases and J 7 bases; nucleotides not matched to a gene: 8. Produced via immunoSEQ multiplex PCR; TCRdb's table is partial and in-frame only. The sample yields about 210,000 clones, around 87% seen once. The sample taken for sequencing was peripheral blood. The rearrangement joins TRBV6-1 to TRBJ2-1; 7 bases are shared with TRBD1. The clonotype originates from a man in his sixties who had recovered from COVID-19. This CDR3 reads CASSELQGVRNEQFF. The CDR3 DNA is TGTGCCAGCAGTGAATTGCAGGGGGTACGGAATGAGCAGTTCTTC.